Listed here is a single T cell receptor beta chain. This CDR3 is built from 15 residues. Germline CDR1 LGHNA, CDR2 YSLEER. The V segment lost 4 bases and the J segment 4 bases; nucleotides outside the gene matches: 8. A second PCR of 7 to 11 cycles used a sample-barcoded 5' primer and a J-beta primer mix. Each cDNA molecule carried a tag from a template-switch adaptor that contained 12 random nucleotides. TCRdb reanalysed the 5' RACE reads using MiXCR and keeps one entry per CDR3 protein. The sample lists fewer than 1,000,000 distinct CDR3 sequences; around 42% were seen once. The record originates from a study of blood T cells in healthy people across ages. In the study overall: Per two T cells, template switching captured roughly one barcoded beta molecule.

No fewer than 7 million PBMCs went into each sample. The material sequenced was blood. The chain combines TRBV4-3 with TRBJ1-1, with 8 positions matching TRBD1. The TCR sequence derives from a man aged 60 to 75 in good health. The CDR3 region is CASSLRQGSGTEAFF. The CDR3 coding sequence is TGCGCCAGCAGCCTACGACAGGGGTCGGGCACTGAAGCTTTCTTT.